A single sample gave rise to the 10 T cell receptor beta chains below, sequenced in a study of cytomegalovirus exposure and HLA in healthy donors. Vbeta (60) and Jbeta (13) primers were used in the PCR. Sequencing used immunoSEQ multiplex PCR; TCRdb keeps in-frame clones, though not all of them. This table has about 150,000 clones, roughly 80% appearing once. The sample consisted of PBMCs. The receptors shown here come from a man aged 25-40 years in good health and CMV-seronegative.

The chain employs TRBV5-4 and TRBJ1-1, with D maybe TRBD1 (5 bases). The germline V gene encodes CDR1 SGHNT and CDR2 YYREEE (reference sequence). Trimming stripped 4 bases from V and 1 base from J, with 14 bases between. This CDR3 is built from 15 residues. CDR3 region: CASSQSLDRNTEAFF. Written as DNA, the CDR3 is TGTGCCAGCAGCCAGTCGCTCGACAGGAACACTGAAGCTTTCTTT.

The chain has TRBV7-8 and TRBJ2-7; 14 nucleotides align to TRBD2. Germline V gene data show CDR1 as SGHVS and CDR2 as FQNEAQ. J lost 5 bases, V lost 1 base, and 1 base had no gene match. CDR3 size: 15 residues. As DNA, the CDR3 is TGTGCCAGCAGCTTAGGACTAGCGGGAGGGCACGAGCAGTACTTC. It yields the protein CASSLGLAGGHEQYF.

The sample holds a few counts of this clone. The chain recombines TRBV9 with TRBJ2-2; TRBD1 aligns across 7 bases. J was trimmed by 3 bases and V by 3 bases; bases with no gene match: 2. The CDR3 contains 14 residues. Germline CDR1 is SGDLS and CDR2 is YYNGEE. CDR3 amino acids: CASSGQGDTGELFF. The CDR3 DNA sequence: TGTGCCAGCAGCGGACAGGGCGACACCGGGGAGCTGTTTTTT.

The rearrangement links TRBV15 to TRBJ1-2, with D perhaps matching TRBD1 (5 bases). CDR1 is LNHNV, CDR2 YYDKDF, per germline (reference sequence). The CDR3 length is 14 residues. V was pared by 3 bases and J by 8 bases, with 16 bases between. The CDR3 protein is CATSSPDMGQGYTF. The CDR3 bases are TGTGCCACCAGCAGTCCGGACATGGGGCAAGGCTACACCTTC.

This clone was picked up one time. Other DNA sequences in the same sample also yield this CDR3. The CDR3 DNA is TGCGCCAGCCGACAGGGGACGAACACTGAAGCTTTCTTT. Protein: CASRQGTNTEAFF. The V gene is TRBV5-1, the J gene TRBJ1-1, with TRBD1 matching 8 bases. CDR1 and CDR2 (germline): SGHRS, YFSETQ. The CDR3 loop spans 13 amino acids. With 7 bases clipped from V and 1 base from J, the junction kept 3 bases outside the gene matches.

The chain uses TRBV7-9 and TRBJ2-5, with D unresolved. CDR3 length equals 11 residues. V was trimmed by 5 bases and J by 2 bases, leaving 3 bases between them. The germline gives CDR1 SEHNR, CDR2 FQNEAQ (reference sequence). The CDR3: CASSEQETQYF. In nucleotides, the CDR3 is TGTGCCAGCAGCGAGCAAGAGACCCAGTACTTC.

J is TRBJ2-1 and V is TRBV18, with 10 bases identical to TRBD2. Germline V gives CDR1 KGHSH, CDR2 LQKENI. Trimming took 6 bases from V and 5 from J; bases not matched to a gene: 7. The CDR3 is 15 amino acids. For the CDR3, the DNA is TGTGCCAGCTCCGAAGGACTAGCGGACAACAATGAGCAGTTCTTC. Its protein is CASSEGLADNNEQFF.

This chain uses TRBV6-1 with TRBJ2-6, with D perhaps TRBD1 (5 bases). V was clipped by 1 base and J by 1 base, with 5 bases between them. Germline V CDR1 and CDR2: MNHNS, SASEGT. The CDR3 contains 15 residues. The CDR3 DNA sequence: TGTGCCAGCAGTGAAGAGGGGTCTGGGGCCAACGTCCTGACTTTC. It is translated as CASSEEGSGANVLTF.

The J gene is TRBJ2-1, the V gene TRBV7-3; TRBD2 matches 9 bases. There are 15 residues in the CDR3. The germline V gene has CDR1 SGHTA and CDR2 FQGTGA. The J segment lost 4 bases and the V segment lost 4 bases, leaving 5 bases of the junction unmatched. The CDR3 reads CASSSTSGSYNEQFF. In DNA, the CDR3 is TGTGCCAGCAGCTCGACTAGCGGATCATACAATGAGCAGTTCTTC.

This chain connects TRBV7-9 to TRBJ2-2; the D gene is possibly TRBD1 (7 bases). The CDR3 contains 18 residues. V lost 3 bases and J lost 7, with 24 bases in between. The germline CDR1 and CDR2 sequences are SEHNR and FQNEAQ (reference sequence). The CDR3: CASSFRPSGRYRGGELFF. The CDR3 DNA follows: TGTGCCAGCAGCTTTAGGCCCAGCGGGCGTTACAGGGGCGGGGAGCTGTTTTTT.